This T cell receptor beta chain emerged from a study of OX40 agonist ivuxolimab in advanced cancers. Across the whole study: Patients in the trial were receiving intravenous ivuxolimab every 2 weeks, at doses of 0.01 to 10 mg/kg. Subjects had a mean age of about 65 years, with a range of roughly 20 to 79; just over 80% were male.

A remark on this clone: Its antigen is unidentified.

V lost 8 bases and J lost 2, with 31 bases in between. Germline V CDR1 and CDR2: MRHNA, SNTAGT. CDR3 length equals 20 residues. Sequencing used immunoSEQ multiplex PCR; TCRdb keeps in-frame clones, though not all of them. The table lists over 50,000 clones, nearly 95% of them singletons, with roughly 25% in the top ten. Broader study findings: Doses of 0.1 to 3.0 mg/kg were accompanied by clonal expansion of CD4+ and CD8+ blood T cells by week 6.

This chain uses TRBV6-4 with TRBJ1-5, with TRBD1 as a possible D gene (6 bases). The sequencing here drew on CD4+ or CD8+ T cells sorted from blood, taken in a trial of the OX40 agonist ivuxolimab. This sequence originates from an adult with an advanced solid tumor such as melanoma, head and neck, liver or kidney cancer. CDR3 residues: CASRRTEAMRGNKRNQPQHF. In DNA form, the CDR3 reads TGTGCCAGCCGACGGACAGAAGCGATGCGGGGTAATAAGCGCAATCAGCCCCAGCATTTT.